Presented here are 17 T cell receptor beta chains from one specimen sequenced in a study of molecular identifiers for immune sequencing clone quantification. TCRdb reprocessed the PCR reads via MiXCR and lists one record per CDR3 protein. The repertoire holds roughly 630,000 distinct CDR3 sequences, with about 25% as singletons. The sequencing input was naive CD8+ T cells from blood, with Jurkat cell RNA spiked in. Subset given: FACS-sorted CD8+CD4-CCR7+CD45RA+ naive T cells. The receptors were gathered from a human donor in good health. Some libraries in this study had Jurkat cell RNA spiked in.

This clonotype was seen more than once but under ten times. V usage is TRBV20-1 and J usage is TRBJ2-7; a weak D match, TRBD2 (5 bases). The CDR3 has 12 residues. The V end was cut by 1 base, the J end by 7 bases, with 11 bases between. The germline gives CDR1 DFQATT, CDR2 SNEGSKA (reference sequence). CDR3 residues: CSARAGVREQYF. The CDR3, as DNA: TGCAGTGCTAGAGCCGGGGTCCGGGAGCAGTACTTC.

The V gene is TRBV20-1, the J gene TRBJ2-5; D is undetermined. The CDR3 spans 14 residues. Germline V lookup: CDR1 DFQATT, CDR2 SNEGSKA (reference sequence). The germline V and J ends were trimmed by 6 bases and 5 bases, with 19 bases remaining between them. DNA for the CDR3: TGCAGTGCCACCTCTCAGGATACGTGGGAGACCCAGTACTTC. This translates into CSATSQDTWETQYF.

In its sample, this clonotype was seen many times. The chain employs TRBV7-9 and TRBJ2-4; 7 bases align to TRBD1. The CDR3 covers 17 residues. Unmatched junction bases numbered 10, after V lost 5 bases and J lost 0 bases. Germline CDR1 SEHNR, CDR2 FQNEAQ (reference sequence). The CDR3: CASSPRTGGRAKNIQYF. DNA of the CDR3: TGTGCCAGCAGCCCCAGGACAGGCGGGCGAGCCAAAAACATTCAGTACTTC.

This clonotype was found many times. This chain connects TRBV7-9 to TRBJ1-1; weak D call: TRBD1 (5 bases). Trimming removed 5 bases at V and 1 base at J, with 11 bases between. Germline CDR1 SEHNR, CDR2 FQNEAQ (reference sequence). The CDR3 sequence is 14 residues long. CDR3 in amino acids: CASSPTDPNTEAFF. CDR3 DNA: TGTGCCAGCAGCCCGACAGACCCGAACACTGAAGCTTTCTTT.

V gene TRBV4-3 combines with J gene TRBJ2-7, with TRBD1 as a possible D gene (5 bases). CDR1 and CDR2 (germline): LGHNA, YSLEER. The CDR3 covers 16 residues. Trimming left V 0 bases short and J 0 bases short, with 12 bases between. The chain's CDR3 is CASSQENVGDSYEQYF. CDR3 in DNA: TGCGCCAGCAGCCAAGAAAACGTAGGGGACTCCTACGAGCAGTACTTC.

In this sample, this clonotype turned up many times. This chain links TRBV5-6 with TRBJ2-7; tentative D call: TRBD2 (5 bases). Trimming took off 1 base at V and 7 bases at J, with 9 bases between the two ends. In germline, CDR1 is SGHDT, CDR2 YYEEEE. The CDR3 covers 12 residues. CDR3 residues: CASSLQSGEQYF. The DNA for the CDR3 is TGTGCCAGCAGCTTGCAGTCGGGGGAGCAGTACTTC.

This clonotype was seen many times. This chain uses TRBV5-1 with TRBJ2-7; TRBD2 aligns across 10 bases. After removal of 3 bases from V and 2 bases from J, the junction contained 2 bases not matched to a gene. The CDR3 totals 14 residues. Germline CDR1 reads SGHRS; CDR2 reads YFSETQ. The CDR3: CASSWTSGTYEQYF. CDR3 DNA: TGCGCCAGCAGCTGGACTAGCGGCACCTACGAGCAGTACTTC.

The chain couples TRBV9 to TRBJ2-7; 10 nucleotides align to TRBD1. The CDR3 extends over 14 amino acids. CDR1 SGDLS and CDR2 YYNGEE come from the germline V gene. Trimming cost V 4 bases and J 5 bases; bases outside gene matches: 6. CDR3 coding DNA: TGTGCCAGCAGCTGGGGACAGGGGAGGGACGAGCAGTACTTC. Translation gives CASSWGQGRDEQYF.

This clonotype was counted ten times or more. V is TRBV4-3 and J is TRBJ1-4; no clear D gene. The length of the CDR3 is 12 residues. V was cut by 0 bases and J by 6 bases, with 2 bases left in between. In germline, CDR1 is LGHNA, CDR2 YSLEER. The CDR3 loop reads CASSQDYEKLFF. For the CDR3, the DNA is TGCGCCAGCAGCCAAGATTATGAAAAACTGTTTTTT.

The rearrangement links TRBV11-3 to TRBJ2-7; 9 nucleotides agree with TRBD1. The length of the CDR3 is 13 residues. The germline gives CDR1 SGHNT, CDR2 YENEEA. V shed 5 bases and J 7 bases; nucleotides not matched to a gene: 6. The CDR3 here is CASSTGTGFEQYF. Written as DNA, the CDR3 is TGTGCCAGCAGCACTGGGACAGGGTTTGAGCAGTACTTC.

The chain combines TRBV7-8 with TRBJ2-3; 7 positions match TRBD2. Germline lookup yields CDR1 SGHVS and CDR2 FQNEAQ. The CDR3 has 18 amino acids. V lost 5 bases and J lost 3; bases outside the gene matches: 17. As DNA, the CDR3 is TGTGCCAGCAGCCTCACCCTCAGGACTAGGATAAGTACAGATACGCAGTATTTT. This encodes CASSLTLRTRISTDTQYF. Using reference TRBV7-8 and TRBJ2-3 for the parts outside the CDR3, the full variable domain is GAGVSQSPRYKVAKRGQDVALRCDPISGHVSLFWYQQALGQGPEFLTYFQNEAQLDKSGLPSDRFFAERPEGSVSTLKIQRTQQEDSAVYLCASSLTLRTRISTDTQYFGPGTRLTVL.

This clonotype was detected many times. This chain links TRBV4-3 with TRBJ2-3; TRBD2 agrees at 7 bases. The V gene's germline CDR1 is LGHNA and CDR2 YSLEER. The V segment lost 4 bases and the J segment 6 bases; nucleotides outside the gene matches: 7. The CDR3 runs to 14 residues. The CDR3 DNA follows: TGCGCCAGCAGCCCCCGACTAGCTGATGATACGCAGTATTTT. Encoded protein: CASSPRLADDTQYF.

This clonotype was seen ten or more times. The chain uses TRBV29-1 and TRBJ1-1; D remains unclear. Trimming shortened V by 4 bases and J by 7 bases, and 10 bases separated the two germline ends. The CDR3 runs 11 residues. The germline V gene has CDR1 SQVTM and CDR2 ANQGSEA. The CDR3: CSVVVSGEAFF. The DNA for the CDR3 is TGCAGCGTTGTGGTGAGCGGTGAAGCTTTCTTT.

To note about this clonotype: This may be a read error: a much more frequent sequence differs by one nucleotide. This sequence joins TRBV2 and TRBJ2-4; weak D call: TRBD2 (6 bases). Germline CDR1 and CDR2: SNHLY and FYNNEI. The CDR3 extends over 16 amino acids. The CDR3 DNA reads TGTGCCGGCAGTGAGCGGAGGGACTCCTACAAAAACATTCAGTACTTC. This codes for CAGSERRDSYKNIQYF.

This chain connects TRBV19 to TRBJ1-5; tentative D call: TRBD1 (5 bases). The CDR3 contains 15 residues. Deletions cut 2 bases from V and 7 bases from J, with 15 bases between. From germline, CDR1 is LNHDA and CDR2 SQIVND (reference sequence). The CDR3 spells CASSITGGVGQPQHF. DNA for the CDR3: TGTGCCAGTAGTATAACCGGGGGAGTGGGCCAGCCCCAGCATTTT. The full variable domain, with the rest looked up from reference TRBV19 and TRBJ1-5, is DGGITQSPKYLFRKEGQNVTLSCEQNLNHDAMYWYRQDPGQGLRLIYYSQIVNDFQKGDIAEGYSVSREKKESFPLTVTSAQKNPTAFYLCASSITGGVGQPQHFGDGTRLSIL.

Remarks on this clonotype: A much larger clone differs from this one at a single base, so this may be a read error. The chain combines TRBV5-1 with TRBJ2-7, with D uncertain. V was clipped by 7 bases and J by 6 bases, with 17 bases between them. Germline assignment: CDR1 SGHRS and CDR2 YFSETQ. CDR3 length: 13 residues. CDR3 residues: CASGTEDLSEQYF. The CDR3 DNA follows: TGCGCCAGCGGAACAGAGGACCTTAGCGAGCAGTACTTC.

This clonotype was counted many times. This chain links TRBV7-9 with TRBJ2-5; TRBD1 aligns across 10 bases. Losses at the gene ends were 3 bases for V and 4 bases for J; bases not matched to a gene: 8. The CDR3 extends over 16 amino acids. Germline V gives CDR1 SEHNR, CDR2 FQNEAQ (reference sequence). This CDR3 is CASSFPGQGSPETQYF. CDR3 sequence (DNA): TGTGCCAGCAGCTTCCCGGGACAGGGGTCCCCAGAGACCCAGTACTTC.